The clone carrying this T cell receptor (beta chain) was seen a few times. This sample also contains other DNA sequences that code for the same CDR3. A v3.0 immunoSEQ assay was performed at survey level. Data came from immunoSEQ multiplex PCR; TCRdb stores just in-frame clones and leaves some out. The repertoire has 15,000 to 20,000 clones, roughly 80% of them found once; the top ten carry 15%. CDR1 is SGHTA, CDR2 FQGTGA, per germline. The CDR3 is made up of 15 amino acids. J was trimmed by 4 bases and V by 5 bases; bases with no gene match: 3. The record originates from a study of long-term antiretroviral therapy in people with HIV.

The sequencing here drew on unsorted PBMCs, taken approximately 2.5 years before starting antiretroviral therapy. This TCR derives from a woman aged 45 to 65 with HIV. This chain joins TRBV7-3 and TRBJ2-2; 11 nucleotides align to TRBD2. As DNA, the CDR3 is TGTGCCAGCAGCCTAGCGGGGGGTATCACCGGGGAGCTGTTTTTT. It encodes CASSLAGGITGELFF.